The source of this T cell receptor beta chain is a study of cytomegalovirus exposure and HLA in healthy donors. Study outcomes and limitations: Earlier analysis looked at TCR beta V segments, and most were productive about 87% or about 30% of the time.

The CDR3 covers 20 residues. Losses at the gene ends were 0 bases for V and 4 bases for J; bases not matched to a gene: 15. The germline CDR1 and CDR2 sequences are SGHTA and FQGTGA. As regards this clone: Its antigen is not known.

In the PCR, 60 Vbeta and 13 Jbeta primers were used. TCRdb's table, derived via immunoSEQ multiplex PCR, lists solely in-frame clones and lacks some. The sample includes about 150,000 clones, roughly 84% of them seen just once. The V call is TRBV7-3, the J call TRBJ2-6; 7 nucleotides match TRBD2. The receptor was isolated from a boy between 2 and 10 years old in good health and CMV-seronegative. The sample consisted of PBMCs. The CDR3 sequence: CASSLTLTPSGGDGANVLTF. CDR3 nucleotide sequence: TGTGCCAGCAGCTTAACGTTAACGCCTAGCGGCGGTGACGGGGCCAACGTCCTGACTTTC.